This entry lists 3 T cell receptor beta chains sequenced from one sample in a study of cytomegalovirus exposure and HLA in healthy donors (dated by TCRdb to 2016 to 2017). Library preparation used the immunoSEQ multiplex PCR assay. TCRdb mirrors the immuneACCESS table, restricted to in-frame sequences. Some clones are absent from its copies; in checked studies, under half trace to an unresolved V gene, and the reason for the others is unknown. This sample holds 110,000 to 150,000 clones; about nine tenths were observed only once. The top ten hold roughly 6.5% of the sample. The sequencing sample was made of PBMCs. The receptors shown here come from a woman between 25 and 40 years old in good health and CMV-seropositive.

This clone has a single count. This chain uses TRBV2 with TRBJ2-1; the match to TRBD2 covers 10 bases. The CDR3 consists of 19 residues. Germline CDR1 is SNHLY and CDR2 is FYNNEI. The J segment lost 0 bases and the V segment lost 6 bases, leaving 14 bases of the junction unmatched. The CDR3 reads CASSQYLAGVSSSYNEQFF. CDR3 nucleotides: TGTGCCAGCAGCCAATATCTAGCGGGAGTATCAAGCTCCTACAATGAGCAGTTCTTC.

The chain couples TRBV27 to TRBJ2-3, with a weak D call TRBD1 (5 bases). The CDR3 covers 14 residues. Trimming stripped 3 bases from V and 4 bases from J, with 11 bases between. From germline, CDR1 is MNHEY and CDR2 SMNVEV (reference sequence). The CDR3 protein is CASSLIQGADTQYF. The DNA of the CDR3 is TGTGCCAGCAGTTTGATCCAGGGCGCAGATACGCAGTATTTT.

The J gene is TRBJ2-3, the V gene TRBV2, with D possibly matching TRBD1 (6 bases). Trimming cost V 4 bases and J 1 base, with 12 bases left between them. The CDR3 length is 15 residues. Germline V CDR1 and CDR2: SNHLY, FYNNEI. This chain's CDR3 is CASSAEGVRTDTQYF. The CDR3 coding sequence is TGTGCCAGCAGTGCCGAGGGGGTGCGCACAGATACGCAGTATTTT.